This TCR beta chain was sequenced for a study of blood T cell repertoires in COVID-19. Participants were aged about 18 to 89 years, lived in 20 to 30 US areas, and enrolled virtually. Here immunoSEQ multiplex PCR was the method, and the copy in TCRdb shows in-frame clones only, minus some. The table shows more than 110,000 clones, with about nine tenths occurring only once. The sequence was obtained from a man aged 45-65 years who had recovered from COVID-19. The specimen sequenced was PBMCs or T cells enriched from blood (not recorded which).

The CDR3 coding sequence is TGTGCCAGCAAGCCCGGCGGGGGTCGTGAAGGAAAACTGTTTTTT. Protein sequence: CASKPGGGREGKLFF. V gene TRBV5-4 combines with J gene TRBJ1-4; D is possibly TRBD1 (5 bases). The CDR3 totals 15 residues. The germline V and J ends were trimmed by 6 bases and 10 bases, with 22 bases remaining between them. In germline, CDR1 is SGHNT, CDR2 YYREEE (reference sequence).